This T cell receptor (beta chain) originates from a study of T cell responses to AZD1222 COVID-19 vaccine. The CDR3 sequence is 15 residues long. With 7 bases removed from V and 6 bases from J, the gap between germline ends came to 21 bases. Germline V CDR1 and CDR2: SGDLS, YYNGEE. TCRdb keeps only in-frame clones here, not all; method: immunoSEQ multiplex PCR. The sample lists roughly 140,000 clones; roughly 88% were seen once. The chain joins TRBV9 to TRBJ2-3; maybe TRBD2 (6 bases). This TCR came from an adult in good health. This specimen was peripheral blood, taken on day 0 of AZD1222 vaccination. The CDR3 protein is CASGPRAGTGDTQYF. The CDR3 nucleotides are TGTGCCAGCGGACCCCGCGCGGGGACGGGTGATACGCAGTATTTT.